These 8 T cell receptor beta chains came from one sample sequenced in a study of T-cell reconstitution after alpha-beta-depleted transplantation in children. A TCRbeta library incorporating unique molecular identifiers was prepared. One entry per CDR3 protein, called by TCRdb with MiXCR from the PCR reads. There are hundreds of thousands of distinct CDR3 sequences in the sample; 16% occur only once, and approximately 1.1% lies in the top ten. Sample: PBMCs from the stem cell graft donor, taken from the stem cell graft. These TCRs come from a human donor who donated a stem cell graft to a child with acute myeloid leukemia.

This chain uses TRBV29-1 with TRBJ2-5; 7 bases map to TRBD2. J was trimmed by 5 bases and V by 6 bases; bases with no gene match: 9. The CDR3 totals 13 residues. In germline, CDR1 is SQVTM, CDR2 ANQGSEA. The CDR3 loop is CSVRFGGVETQYF. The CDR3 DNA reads TGCAGCGTCCGATTTGGGGGGGTGGAGACCCAGTACTTC. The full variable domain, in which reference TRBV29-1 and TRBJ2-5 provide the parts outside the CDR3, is SAVISQKPSRDICQRGTSLTIQCQVDSQVTMMFWYRQQPGQSLTLIATANQGSEATYESGFVIDKFPISRPNLTFSTLTVSNMSPEDSSIYLCSVRFGGVETQYFGPGTRLLVL.

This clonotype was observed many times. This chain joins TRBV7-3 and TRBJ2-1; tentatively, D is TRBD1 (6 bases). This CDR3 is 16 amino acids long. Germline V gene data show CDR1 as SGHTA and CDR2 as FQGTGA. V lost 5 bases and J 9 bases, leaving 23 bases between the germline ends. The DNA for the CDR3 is TGTGCCAGCAGCCCTGTGGACAGCACAGATCGGGGTGAGCAGTTCTTC. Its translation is CASSPVDSTDRGEQFF.

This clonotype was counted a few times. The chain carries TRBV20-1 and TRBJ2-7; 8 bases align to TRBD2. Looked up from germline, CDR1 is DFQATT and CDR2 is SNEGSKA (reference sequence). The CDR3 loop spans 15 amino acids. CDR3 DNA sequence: TGCTGTGCTAGAGACGTTGCGGGGGGAACTTACGAGCAGTACGTC. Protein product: CCARDVAGGTYEQYV.

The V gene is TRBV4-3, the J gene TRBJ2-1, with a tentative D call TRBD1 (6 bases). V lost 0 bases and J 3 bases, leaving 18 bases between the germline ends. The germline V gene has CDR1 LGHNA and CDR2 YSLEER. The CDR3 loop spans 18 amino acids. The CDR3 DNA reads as TGCGCCAGCAGCCAAGATTGGGCAGGGGCTCCCATCTACAATGAGCAGTTCTTC. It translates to CASSQDWAGAPIYNEQFF.

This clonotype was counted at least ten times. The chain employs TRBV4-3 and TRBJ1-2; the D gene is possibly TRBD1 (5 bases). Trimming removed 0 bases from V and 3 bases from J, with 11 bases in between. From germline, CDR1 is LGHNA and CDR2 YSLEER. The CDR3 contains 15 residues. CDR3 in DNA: TGCGCCAGCAGCCAAGATATAGGGGCGGACTATGGCTACACCTTC. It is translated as CASSQDIGADYGYTF.

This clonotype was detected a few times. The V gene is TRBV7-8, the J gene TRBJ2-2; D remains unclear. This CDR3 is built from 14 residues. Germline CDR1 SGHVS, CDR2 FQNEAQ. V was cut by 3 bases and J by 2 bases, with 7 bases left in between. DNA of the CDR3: TGTGCCAGCAGCTTCGCCAGCAACACCGGGGAGCTGTTTTTT. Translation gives CASSFASNTGELFF.

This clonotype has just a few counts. The CDR3 DNA is TGTGCCAGCAGCTTTATGGGACTGAAAGAGACCCAGTACTTC. Its protein is CASSFMGLKETQYF. The chain employs TRBV7-8 and TRBJ2-5, with D maybe TRBD2 (6 bases). Germline CDR1 SGHVS, CDR2 FQNEAQ. V was shortened by 3 bases and J by 3 bases, with 11 bases between the two germline ends. This CDR3 has 14 amino acids. Based on the CDR3 plus reference TRBV7-8 and TRBJ2-5, the full variable domain is GAGVSQSPRYKVAKRGQDVALRCDPISGHVSLFWYQQALGQGPEFLTYFQNEAQLDKSGLPSDRFFAERPEGSVSTLKIQRTQQEDSAVYLCASSFMGLKETQYFGPGTRLLVL.

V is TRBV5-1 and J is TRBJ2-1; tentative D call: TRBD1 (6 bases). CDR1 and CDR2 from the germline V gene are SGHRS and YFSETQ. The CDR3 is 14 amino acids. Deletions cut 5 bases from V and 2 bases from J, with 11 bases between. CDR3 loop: CASRQGMTYNEQFF. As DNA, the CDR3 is TGCGCCAGCAGACAGGGTATGACCTACAATGAGCAGTTCTTC.